The clone carrying this T cell receptor (beta chain) was observed many times. As yet, its antigen is unknown. The data belong to a study of T cells in Graves' hyperthyroidism and ophthalmopathy. Whole-study results and caveats: Blood also held most thyroid clonotypes expanded beyond 0.001.

V shed 3 bases, J shed 2 bases, and the junction held 6 bases outside the gene matches. In germline, CDR1 is MDHEN, CDR2 SYDVKM. This CDR3 region has 15 residues. Patients aged 18 to 65 with hyperthyroidism were newly diagnosed, with duration under 2 months. Initially, at the first diagnosis of hyperthyroidism and before any ophthalmopathy symptoms, blood was sampled. More than 9.5 ml fresh peripheral blood yielded the PBMCs. Researchers amplified the TCR beta CDR3 regions from RNA transcripts. HTBI primers drove first-round RT-PCR of the TCR CDR3. TCRdb ran MiXCR on the multiplex PCR reads and lists one entry per CDR3 protein. The sample shows about 380,000 distinct CDR3 sequences, roughly 13% of them seen only once.

This receptor was identified in a young man with Graves' hyperthyroidism that later progressed to Graves' ophthalmopathy. Sequenced sample: blood. The rearrangement links TRBV28 to TRBJ2-7; 8 bases match TRBD1. The CDR3 reads CASSLLGQGPYEQYF. CDR3 coding DNA: TGTGCCAGCAGTTTGTTAGGACAGGGTCCCTACGAGCAGTACTTC.